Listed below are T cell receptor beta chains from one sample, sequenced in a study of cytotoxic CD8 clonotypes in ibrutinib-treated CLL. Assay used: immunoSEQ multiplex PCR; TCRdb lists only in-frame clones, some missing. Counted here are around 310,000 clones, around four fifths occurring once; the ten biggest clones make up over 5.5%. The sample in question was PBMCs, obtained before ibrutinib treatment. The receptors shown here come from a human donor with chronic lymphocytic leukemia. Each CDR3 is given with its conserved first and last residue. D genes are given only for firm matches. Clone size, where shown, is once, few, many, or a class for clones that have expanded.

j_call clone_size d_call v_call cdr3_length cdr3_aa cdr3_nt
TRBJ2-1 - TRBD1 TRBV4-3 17 CASSQAFDRGLYNEQFF TGCGCCAGCAGCCAAGCCTTCGACAGGGGGCTCTACAATGAGCAGTTCTTC
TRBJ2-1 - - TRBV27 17 CASSTTRTDLSYNEQFF TGTGCCAGCAGTACAACCCGGACGGACCTTTCCTACAATGAGCAGTTCTTC
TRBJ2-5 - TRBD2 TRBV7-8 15 CASSLELAGAETQYF TGTGCCAGCAGCTTAGAACTAGCGGGAGCAGAGACCCAGTACTTC
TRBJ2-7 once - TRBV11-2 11 CASSGRGEQYF TGTGCCAGCAGCGGAAGAGGCGAGCAGTACTTC
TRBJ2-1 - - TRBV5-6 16 CASSLGRGYSYNEQFF TGTGCCAGCAGCTTGGGGAGGGGCTACTCCTACAATGAGCAGTTCTTC
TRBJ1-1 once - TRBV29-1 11 CSVWTSTEAFF TGCAGCGTTTGGACGAGCACTGAAGCTTTCTTT
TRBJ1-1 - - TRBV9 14 CASSVDNPNTEAFF TGTGCCAGCAGCGTAGATAACCCCAACACTGAAGCTTTCTTT
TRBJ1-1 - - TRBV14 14 CASSQTRGHTEAFF TGTGCCAGCAGCCAAACCCGGGGGCACACTGAAGCTTTCTTT
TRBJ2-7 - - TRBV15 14 CATSSVRGPYEQYF TGTGCCACCAGCAGCGTCAGGGGACCCTACGAGCAGTACTTC
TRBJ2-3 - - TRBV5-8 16 CASSFSRSSSTDTQYF TGTGCCAGCAGCTTTTCCAGGTCTTCTAGCACAGATACGCAGTATTTT
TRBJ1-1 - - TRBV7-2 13 CASSLTAGTEAFF TGTGCCAGCAGCTTAACGGCGGGCACTGAAGCTTTCTTT
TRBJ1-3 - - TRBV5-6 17 CASSDTLRTQGGNTIYF TGTGCCAGCAGCGACACCCTACGGACCCAGGGTGGAAACACCATATATTTT
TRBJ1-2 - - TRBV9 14 CASSVESVSATYTF TGTGCCAGCAGCGTAGAGTCCGTATCTGCGACCTACACCTTC
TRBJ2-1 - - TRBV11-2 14 CASSLLGVYNEQFF TGTGCCAGCAGCCTCCTCGGGGTCTACAATGAGCAGTTCTTC
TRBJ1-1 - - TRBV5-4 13 CASSRGFGTEAFF TGTGCCAGCAGCAGGGGGTTCGGCACTGAAGCTTTCTTT
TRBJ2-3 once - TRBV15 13 CATRRTRTDTQYF TGTGCCACCAGAAGGACCAGAACAGATACGCAGTATTTT
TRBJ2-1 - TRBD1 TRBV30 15 CAWSSGTGMGNEQFF TGTGCCTGGAGTTCCGGGACAGGGATGGGCAATGAGCAGTTCTTC
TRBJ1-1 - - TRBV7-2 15 CASSLPGSANTEAFF TGTGCCAGCAGCTTACCTGGCAGTGCGAACACTGAAGCTTTCTTT
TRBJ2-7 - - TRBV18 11 CASSQTYEQYF TGTGCCAGCTCACAGACCTACGAGCAGTACTTC
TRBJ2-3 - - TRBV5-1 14 CASSLGGGTDTQYF TGCGCCAGCAGCTTAGGAGGAGGCACAGATACGCAGTATTTT
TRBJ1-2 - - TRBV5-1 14 CASSPSGGEYGYTF TGCGCCAGCAGCCCCTCGGGGGGGGAGTATGGCTACACCTTC
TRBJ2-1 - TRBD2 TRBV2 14 CASSEVSLAGEQFF TGTGCCAGCAGTGAAGTATCGCTAGCGGGAGAGCAGTTCTTC
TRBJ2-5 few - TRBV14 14 CASSLGFLQETQYF TGTGCCAGCAGCCTAGGGTTCCTCCAGGAGACCCAGTACTTC
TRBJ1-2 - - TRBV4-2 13 CASSQEALSGYTF TGTGCCAGCAGCCAAGAAGCGTTAAGTGGCTACACCTTC
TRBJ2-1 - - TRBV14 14 CASSPRPLPHEQFF TGTGCCAGCTCGCCTCGGCCTCTCCCCCATGAGCAGTTCTTC
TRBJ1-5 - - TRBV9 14 CASSVTGLDQPQHF TGTGCCAGCAGCGTTACAGGGTTAGATCAGCCCCAGCATTTT
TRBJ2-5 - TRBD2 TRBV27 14 CASRLAGGLETQYF TGTGCCAGCAGACTAGCGGGAGGGCTGGAGACCCAGTACTTC
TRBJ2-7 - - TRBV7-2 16 CASSFVLGGPSYEQYF TGTGCCAGCAGCTTTGTGTTAGGCGGGCCATCCTACGAGCAGTACTTC
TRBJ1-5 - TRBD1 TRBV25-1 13 CASSPGGNQPQHF TGTGCCAGCAGTCCAGGGGGGAATCAGCCCCAGCATTTT
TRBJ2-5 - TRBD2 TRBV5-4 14 CASSLAGDSQTQYF TGTGCCAGCAGCTTAGCGGGAGACAGCCAGACCCAGTACTTC
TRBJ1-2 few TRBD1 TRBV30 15 CAWRDRGPPSYGYTF TGTGCCTGGAGGGACAGGGGACCGCCGAGCTATGGCTACACCTTC
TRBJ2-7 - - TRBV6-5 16 CASSYGIGTPAYEQYF TGTGCCAGCAGTTATGGGATAGGGACACCAGCCTACGAGCAGTACTTC
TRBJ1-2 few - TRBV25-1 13 CASSSGGGRGYTF TGTGCCAGCAGTTCGGGGGGAGGACGAGGCTACACCTTC
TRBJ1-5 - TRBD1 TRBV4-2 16 CASSRGQGVSNQPQHF TGTGCCAGCAGCCGAGGACAGGGGGTTAGCAATCAGCCCCAGCATTTT
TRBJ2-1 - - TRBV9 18 CASSVVARAGGVGNEQFF TGTGCCAGCAGCGTAGTAGCGCGAGCGGGTGGTGTAGGCAATGAGCAGTTCTTC
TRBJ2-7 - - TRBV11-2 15 CASSLDAGRVYEQYF TGTGCCAGCAGCTTAGATGCAGGTCGCGTCTACGAGCAGTACTTC
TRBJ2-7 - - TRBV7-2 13 CASSASWGNEQYF TGTGCCAGCAGCGCGAGCTGGGGGAACGAGCAGTACTTC
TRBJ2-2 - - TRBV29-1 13 CSVVSRNTGELFF TGCAGCGTTGTGTCCCGAAACACCGGGGAGCTGTTTTTT
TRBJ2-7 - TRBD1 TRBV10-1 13 CASSAGTGVEQYF TGCGCCAGCAGTGCCGGGACAGGGGTTGAGCAGTACTTC
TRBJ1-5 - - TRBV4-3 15 CASSRSRGANQPQHF TGCGCCAGCAGCCGATCGCGTGGGGCCAATCAGCCCCAGCATTTT
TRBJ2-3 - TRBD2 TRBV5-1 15 CASTVASGSSNTQYF TGCGCCAGCACTGTTGCTAGCGGGTCCAGTAATACGCAGTATTTT
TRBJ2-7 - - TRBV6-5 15 CASSYLNRVAYERYF TGTGCCAGCAGTTACTTAAACAGGGTTGCCTACGAGCGGTACTTC
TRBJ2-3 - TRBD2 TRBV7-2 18 CASSSIKRLAGVRDTQYF TGTGCCAGCAGCTCGATAAAAAGACTAGCGGGAGTCCGAGATACGCAGTATTTT
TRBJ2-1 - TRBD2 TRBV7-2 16 CASSLVASGTDNEQFF TGTGCCAGCAGCTTAGTGGCTAGCGGGACTGACAATGAGCAGTTCTTC
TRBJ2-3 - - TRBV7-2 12 CASSLGSPAQYF TGTGCCAGCAGCCTGGGTTCTCCGGCGCAGTATTTT
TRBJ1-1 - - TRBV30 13 CAWSRSGFTEAFF TGTGCCTGGAGCCGATCCGGGTTCACTGAAGCTTTCTTT
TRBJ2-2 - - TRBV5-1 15 CASSSRQASAGELFF TGCGCCAGCAGCTCCAGACAGGCCTCGGCCGGGGAGCTGTTTTTT
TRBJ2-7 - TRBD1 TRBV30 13 CAWSLQGAYEQYF TGTGCCTGGAGTTTACAGGGGGCCTACGAGCAGTACTTC